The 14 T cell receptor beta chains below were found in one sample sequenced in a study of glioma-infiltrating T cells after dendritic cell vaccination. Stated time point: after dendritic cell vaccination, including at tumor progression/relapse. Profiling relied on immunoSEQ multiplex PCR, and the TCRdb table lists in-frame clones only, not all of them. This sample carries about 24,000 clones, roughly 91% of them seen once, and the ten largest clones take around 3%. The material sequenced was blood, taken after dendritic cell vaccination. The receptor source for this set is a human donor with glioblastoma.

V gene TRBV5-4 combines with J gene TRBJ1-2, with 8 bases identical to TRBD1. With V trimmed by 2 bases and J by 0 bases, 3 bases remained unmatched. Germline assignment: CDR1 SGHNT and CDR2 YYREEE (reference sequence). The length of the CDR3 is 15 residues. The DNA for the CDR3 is TGTGCCAGCAGCTTTACAGGGGGTTCTAACTATGGCTACACCTTC. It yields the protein CASSFTGGSNYGYTF.

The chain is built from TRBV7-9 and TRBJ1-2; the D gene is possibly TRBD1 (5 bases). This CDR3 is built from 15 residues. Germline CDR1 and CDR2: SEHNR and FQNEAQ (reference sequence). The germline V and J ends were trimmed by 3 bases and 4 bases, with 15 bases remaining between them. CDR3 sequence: CASSLQGARVYGYTF. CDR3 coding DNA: TGTGCCAGCAGCTTGCAGGGCGCAAGGGTCTATGGCTACACCTTC.

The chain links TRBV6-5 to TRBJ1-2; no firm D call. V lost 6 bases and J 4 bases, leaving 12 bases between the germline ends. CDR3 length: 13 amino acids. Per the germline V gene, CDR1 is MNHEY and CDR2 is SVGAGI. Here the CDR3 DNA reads TGTGCCAGCAGCCCCTGGCCCAGCTATGGCTACACCTTC. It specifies CASSPWPSYGYTF.

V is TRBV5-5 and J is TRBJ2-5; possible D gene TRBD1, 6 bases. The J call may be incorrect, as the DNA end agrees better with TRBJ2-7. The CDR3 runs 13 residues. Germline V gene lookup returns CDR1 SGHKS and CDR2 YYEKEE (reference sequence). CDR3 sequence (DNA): TGTGCCAGCAAAAAGACAGGTTCCTACGAGCAGTACTTC. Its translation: CASKKTGSYEQYF.

The CDR3 coding sequence is TGCGCCAGCAGTACCGGACTAGCTGGGGTCGAGCAGTACTTC. It codes for CASSTGLAGVEQYF. The chain recombines TRBV10-1 with TRBJ2-5; TRBD2 aligns across 8 bases. The last part of the DNA fits TRBJ2-7 better; the J call may be wrong. The CDR3 consists of 14 residues. Per the germline V gene, CDR1 is WNHNN and CDR2 is SYGVQD (reference sequence).

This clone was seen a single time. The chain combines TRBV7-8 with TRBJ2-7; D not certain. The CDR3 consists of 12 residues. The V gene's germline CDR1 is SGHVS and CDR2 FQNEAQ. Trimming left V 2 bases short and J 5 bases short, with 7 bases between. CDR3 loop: CASSLSRNEQYF. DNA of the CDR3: TGTGCCAGCAGCTTAAGCAGGAACGAGCAGTACTTC.

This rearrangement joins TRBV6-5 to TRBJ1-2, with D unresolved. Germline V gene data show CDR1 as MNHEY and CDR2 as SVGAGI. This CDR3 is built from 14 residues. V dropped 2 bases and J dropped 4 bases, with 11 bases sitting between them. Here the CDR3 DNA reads TGTGCCAGCAGTTACGGGCAAGCACCCTATGGCTACACCTTC. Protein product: CASSYGQAPYGYTF.

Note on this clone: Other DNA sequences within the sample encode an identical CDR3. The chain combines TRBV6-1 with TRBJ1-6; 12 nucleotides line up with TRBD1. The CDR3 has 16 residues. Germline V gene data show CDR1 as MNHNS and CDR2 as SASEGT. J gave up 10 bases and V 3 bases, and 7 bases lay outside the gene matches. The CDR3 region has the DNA TGTGCCAGCAGTGATGGGGGACAGGGGGCGAAATCACCCCTCCACTTT. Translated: CASSDGGQGAKSPLHF.

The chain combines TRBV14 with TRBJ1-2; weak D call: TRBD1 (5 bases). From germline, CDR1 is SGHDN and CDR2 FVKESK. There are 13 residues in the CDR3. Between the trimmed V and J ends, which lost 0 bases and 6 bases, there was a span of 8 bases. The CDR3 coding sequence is TGTGCCAGCAGCCAAGAGGCCAGGGATGGCTACACCTTC. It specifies CASSQEARDGYTF.

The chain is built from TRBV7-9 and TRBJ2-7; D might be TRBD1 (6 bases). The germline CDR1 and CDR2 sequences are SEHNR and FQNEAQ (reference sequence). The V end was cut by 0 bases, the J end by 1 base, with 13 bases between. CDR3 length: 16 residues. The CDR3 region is CASSLAPTGKSYEQYF. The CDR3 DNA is TGTGCCAGCAGCTTAGCCCCAACAGGGAAGTCCTACGAGCAGTACTTC.

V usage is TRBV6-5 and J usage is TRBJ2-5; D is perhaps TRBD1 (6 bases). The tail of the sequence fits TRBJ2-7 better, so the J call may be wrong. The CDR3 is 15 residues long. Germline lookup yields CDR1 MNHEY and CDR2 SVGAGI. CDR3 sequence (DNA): TGTGCCAGCAGTTACGCGACAGGTACTATTTACGAGCAGTACTTC. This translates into CASSYATGTIYEQYF.

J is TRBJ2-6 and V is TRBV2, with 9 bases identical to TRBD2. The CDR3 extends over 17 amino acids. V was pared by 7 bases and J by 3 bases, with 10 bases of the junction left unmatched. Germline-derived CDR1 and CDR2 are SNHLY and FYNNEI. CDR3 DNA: TGTGCCAGCATGGCGCGGGGGGGCTTCAATGGGGCCAACGTCCTGACTTTC. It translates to CASMARGGFNGANVLTF. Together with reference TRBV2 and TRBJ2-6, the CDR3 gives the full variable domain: EPEVTQTPSHQVTQMGQEVILRCVPISNHLYFYWYRQILGQKVEFLVSFYNNEISEKSEIFDDQFSVERPDGSNFTLKIRSTKLEDSAMYFCASMARGGFNGANVLTFGAGSRLTVL.

The CDR3 DNA reads TGCGCCAGCAGCCGACTAGGTACGGGAAACACCGGGGAGCTGTTTTTT. This codes for CASSRLGTGNTGELFF. This chain joins TRBV5-1 and TRBJ2-2; tentatively, D is TRBD2 (6 bases). The CDR3 consists of 16 residues. Germline assignment: CDR1 SGHRS and CDR2 YFSETQ. V was pared by 4 bases and J by 2 bases, with 15 bases between.

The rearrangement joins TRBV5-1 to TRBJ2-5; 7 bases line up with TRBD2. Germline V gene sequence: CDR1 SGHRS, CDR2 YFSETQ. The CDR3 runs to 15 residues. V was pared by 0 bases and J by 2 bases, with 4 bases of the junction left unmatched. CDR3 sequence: CASSLVLAVQETQYF. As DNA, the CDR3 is TGCGCCAGCAGCTTGGTTCTAGCGGTTCAAGAGACCCAGTACTTC. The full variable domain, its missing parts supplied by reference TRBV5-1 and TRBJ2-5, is KAGVTQTPRYLIKTRGQQVTLSCSPISGHRSVSWYQQTPGQGLQFLFEYFSETQRNKGNFPGRFSGRQFSNSRSEMNVSTLELGDSALYLCASSLVLAVQETQYFGPGTRLLVL.